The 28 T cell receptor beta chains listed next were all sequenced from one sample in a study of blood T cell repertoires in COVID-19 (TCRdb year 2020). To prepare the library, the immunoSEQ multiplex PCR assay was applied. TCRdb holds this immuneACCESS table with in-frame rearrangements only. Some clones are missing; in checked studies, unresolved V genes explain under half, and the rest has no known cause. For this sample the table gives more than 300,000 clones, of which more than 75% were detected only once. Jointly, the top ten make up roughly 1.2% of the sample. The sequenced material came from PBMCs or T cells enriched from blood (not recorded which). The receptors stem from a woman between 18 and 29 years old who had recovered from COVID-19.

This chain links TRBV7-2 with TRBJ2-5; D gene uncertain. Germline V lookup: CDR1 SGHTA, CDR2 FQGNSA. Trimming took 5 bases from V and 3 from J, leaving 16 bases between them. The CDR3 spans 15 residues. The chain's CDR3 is CASSPTAAGKETQYF. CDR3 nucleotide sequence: TGTGCCAGCAGCCCTACCGCGGCTGGCAAAGAGACCCAGTACTTC.

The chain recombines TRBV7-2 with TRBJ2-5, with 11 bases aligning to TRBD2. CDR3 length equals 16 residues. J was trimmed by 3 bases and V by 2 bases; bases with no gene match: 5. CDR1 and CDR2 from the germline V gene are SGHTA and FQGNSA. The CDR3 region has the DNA TGTGCCAGCAGCTTATCACTAGCGGGGGCAAAAGAGACCCAGTACTTC. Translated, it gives CASSLSLAGAKETQYF.

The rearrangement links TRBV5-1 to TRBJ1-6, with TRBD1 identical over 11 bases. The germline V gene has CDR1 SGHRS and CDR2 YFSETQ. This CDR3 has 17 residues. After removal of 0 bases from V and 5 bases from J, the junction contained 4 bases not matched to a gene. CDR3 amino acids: CASSLGTGGADNSPLHF. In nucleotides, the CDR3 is TGCGCCAGCAGCTTGGGGACAGGGGGCGCCGATAATTCACCCCTCCACTTT.

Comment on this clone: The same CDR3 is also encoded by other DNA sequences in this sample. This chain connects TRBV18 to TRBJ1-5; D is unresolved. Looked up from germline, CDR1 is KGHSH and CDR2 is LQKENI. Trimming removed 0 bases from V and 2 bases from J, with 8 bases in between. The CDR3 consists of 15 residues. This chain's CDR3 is CASSPPGGGNQPQHF. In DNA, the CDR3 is TGTGCCAGCTCACCACCAGGAGGAGGCAATCAGCCCCAGCATTTT.

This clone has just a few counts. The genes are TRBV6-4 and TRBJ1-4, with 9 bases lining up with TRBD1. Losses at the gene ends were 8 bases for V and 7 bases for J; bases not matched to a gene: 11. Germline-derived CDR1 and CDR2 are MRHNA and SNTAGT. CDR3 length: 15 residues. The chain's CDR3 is CASSGTGRFGEKLFF. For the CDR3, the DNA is TGTGCCAGCTCCGGGACAGGGAGGTTTGGTGAAAAACTGTTTTTT.

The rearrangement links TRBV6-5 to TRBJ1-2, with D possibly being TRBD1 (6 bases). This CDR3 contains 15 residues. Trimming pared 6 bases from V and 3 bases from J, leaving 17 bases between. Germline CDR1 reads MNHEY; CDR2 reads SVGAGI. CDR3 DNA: TGTGCCAGCAGGAGATACAGGGCAGTCGACTATGGCTACACCTTC. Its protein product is CASRRYRAVDYGYTF.

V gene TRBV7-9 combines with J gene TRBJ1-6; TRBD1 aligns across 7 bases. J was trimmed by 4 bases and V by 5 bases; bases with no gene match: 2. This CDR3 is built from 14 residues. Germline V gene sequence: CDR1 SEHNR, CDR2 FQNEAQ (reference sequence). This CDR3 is CASSQQGYNSPLHF. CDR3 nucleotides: TGTGCCAGCAGCCAACAGGGGTATAATTCACCCCTCCACTTT. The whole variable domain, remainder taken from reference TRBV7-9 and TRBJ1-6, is DTGVSQNPRHKITKRGQNVTFRCDPISEHNRLYWYRQTLGQGPEFLTYFQNEAQLEKSRLLSDRFSAERPKGSFSTLEIQRTEQGDSAMYLCASSQQGYNSPLHFGNGTRLTVT.

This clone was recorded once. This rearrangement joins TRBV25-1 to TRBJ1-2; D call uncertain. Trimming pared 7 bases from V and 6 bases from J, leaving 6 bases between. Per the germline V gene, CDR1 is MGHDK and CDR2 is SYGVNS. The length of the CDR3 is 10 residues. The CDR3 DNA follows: TGTGCCAGCAAGGCGGATGGCTACACCTTC. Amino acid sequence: CASKADGYTF.

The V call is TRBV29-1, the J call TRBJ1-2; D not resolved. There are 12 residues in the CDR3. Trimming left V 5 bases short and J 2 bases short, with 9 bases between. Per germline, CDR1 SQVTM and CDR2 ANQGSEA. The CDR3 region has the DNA TGCAGCGTTCTCCAGGAAAACTATGGCTACACCTTC. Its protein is CSVLQENYGYTF. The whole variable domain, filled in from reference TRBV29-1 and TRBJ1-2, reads SAVISQKPSRDICQRGTSLTIQCQVDSQVTMMFWYRQQPGQSLTLIATANQGSEATYESGFVIDKFPISRPNLTFSTLTVSNMSPEDSSIYLCSVLQENYGYTFGSGTRLTVV.

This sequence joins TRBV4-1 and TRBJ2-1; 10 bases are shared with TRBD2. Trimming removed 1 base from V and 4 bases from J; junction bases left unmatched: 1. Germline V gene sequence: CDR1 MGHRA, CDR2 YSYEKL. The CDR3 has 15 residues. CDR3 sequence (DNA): TGCGCCAGCAGCCAAGTAGCGGGGGGTTACAATGAGCAGTTCTTC. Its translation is CASSQVAGGYNEQFF.

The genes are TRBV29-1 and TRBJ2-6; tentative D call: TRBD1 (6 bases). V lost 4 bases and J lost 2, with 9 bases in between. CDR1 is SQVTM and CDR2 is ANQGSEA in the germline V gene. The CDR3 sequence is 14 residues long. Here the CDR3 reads CSVVGGPGANVLTF. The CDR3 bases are TGCAGCGTTGTTGGGGGCCCTGGGGCCAACGTCCTGACTTTC. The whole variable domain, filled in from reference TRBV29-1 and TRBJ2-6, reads SAVISQKPSRDICQRGTSLTIQCQVDSQVTMMFWYRQQPGQSLTLIATANQGSEATYESGFVIDKFPISRPNLTFSTLTVSNMSPEDSSIYLCSVVGGPGANVLTFGAGSRLTVL.

Here the CDR3 DNA reads TGTGCCAGCAGCTTCCGCCGGACGGGGTATCAGCCCCAGCATTTT. This gives the protein CASSFRRTGYQPQHF. This chain joins TRBV5-8 and TRBJ1-5, with D hard to call. The ends were cut back, 2 bases at V and 5 bases at J, with 14 bases in the middle. Per the germline V gene, CDR1 is SGHTS and CDR2 is YDEGEE. CDR3 length: 15 amino acids. Variable domain in full (rest from reference TRBV5-8 and TRBJ1-5): EAGVTQSPTHLIKTRGQQATLRCSPISGHTSVYWYQQALGLGLQFLLWYDEGEERNRGNFPPRFSGRQFPNYSSELNVNALELEDSALYLCASSFRRTGYQPQHFGDGTRLSIL.

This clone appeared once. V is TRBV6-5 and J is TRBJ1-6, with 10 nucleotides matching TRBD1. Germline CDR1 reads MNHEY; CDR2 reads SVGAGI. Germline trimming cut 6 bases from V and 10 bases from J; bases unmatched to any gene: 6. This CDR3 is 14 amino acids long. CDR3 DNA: TGTGCCAGCAGACCCGGACAGGGGGGCTCACCCCTCCACTTT. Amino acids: CASRPGQGGSPLHF.

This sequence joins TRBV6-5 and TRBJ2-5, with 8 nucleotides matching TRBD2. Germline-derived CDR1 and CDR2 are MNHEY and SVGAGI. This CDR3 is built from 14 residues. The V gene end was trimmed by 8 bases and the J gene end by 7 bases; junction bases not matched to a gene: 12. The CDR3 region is CASQLGLAGSTQYF. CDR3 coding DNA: TGTGCCAGCCAGTTGGGGCTAGCGGGCTCGACCCAGTACTTC.

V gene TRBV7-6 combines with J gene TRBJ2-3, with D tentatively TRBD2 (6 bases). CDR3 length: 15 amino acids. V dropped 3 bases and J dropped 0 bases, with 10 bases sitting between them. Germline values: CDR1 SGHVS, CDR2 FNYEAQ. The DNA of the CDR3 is TGTGCCAGCAGCTTGATCGGGGGTAGCACAGATACGCAGTATTTT. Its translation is CASSLIGGSTDTQYF.

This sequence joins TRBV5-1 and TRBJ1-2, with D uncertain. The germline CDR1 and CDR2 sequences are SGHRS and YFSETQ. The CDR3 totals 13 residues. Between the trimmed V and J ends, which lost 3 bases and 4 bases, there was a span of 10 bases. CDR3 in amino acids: CASSSTLPYGYTF. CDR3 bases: TGCGCCAGCAGCTCGACATTGCCCTATGGCTACACCTTC.

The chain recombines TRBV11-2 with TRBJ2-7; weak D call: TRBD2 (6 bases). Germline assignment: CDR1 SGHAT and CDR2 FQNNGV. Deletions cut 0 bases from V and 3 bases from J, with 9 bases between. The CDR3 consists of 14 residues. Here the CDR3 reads CASSLDPGLYEQYF. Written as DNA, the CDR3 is TGTGCCAGCAGCTTAGATCCGGGACTCTACGAGCAGTACTTC.

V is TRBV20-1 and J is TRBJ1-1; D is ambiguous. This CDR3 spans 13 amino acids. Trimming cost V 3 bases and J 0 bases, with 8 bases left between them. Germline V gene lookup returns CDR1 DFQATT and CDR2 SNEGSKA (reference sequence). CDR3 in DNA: TGCAGTGCTAGTGGCAGGTTGAACACTGAAGCTTTCTTT. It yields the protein CSASGRLNTEAFF.

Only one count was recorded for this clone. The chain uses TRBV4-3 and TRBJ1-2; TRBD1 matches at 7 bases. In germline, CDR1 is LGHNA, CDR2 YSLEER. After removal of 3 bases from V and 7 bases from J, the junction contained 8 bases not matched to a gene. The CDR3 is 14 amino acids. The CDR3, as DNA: TGCGCCAGCAGCCAGAAGACAGGGTGGCCTGGCTACACCTTC. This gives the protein CASSQKTGWPGYTF.

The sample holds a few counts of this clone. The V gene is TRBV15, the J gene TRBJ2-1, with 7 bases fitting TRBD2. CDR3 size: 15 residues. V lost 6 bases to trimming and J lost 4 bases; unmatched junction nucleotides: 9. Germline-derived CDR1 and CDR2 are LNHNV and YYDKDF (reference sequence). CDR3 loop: CATSPERGVYNEQFF. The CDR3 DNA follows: TGTGCCACCAGTCCCGAGCGGGGTGTTTACAATGAGCAGTTCTTC.

The CDR3 region has the DNA TGTGCCATAAACAGGGATAGCACAGATACGCAGTATTTT. It specifies CAINRDSTDTQYF. The chain carries TRBV10-3 and TRBJ2-3; D is perhaps TRBD1 (6 bases). CDR1 and CDR2 (germline): ENHRY, SYGVKD. The CDR3 runs 13 residues. Between the trimmed V and J ends, which lost 9 bases and 0 bases, there was a span of 10 bases.

CDR3 bases: TGCGCCAGCAGCTTGGAAGGGGAACCGCAGTATTTT. Amino acid sequence: CASSLEGEPQYF. This rearrangement joins TRBV5-1 to TRBJ2-3; possible D gene TRBD1, 5 bases. The CDR3 has 12 residues. Germline assignment: CDR1 SGHRS and CDR2 YFSETQ. The V end lost 0 bases, the J end lost 10 bases, and 9 bases lay between the germline ends.

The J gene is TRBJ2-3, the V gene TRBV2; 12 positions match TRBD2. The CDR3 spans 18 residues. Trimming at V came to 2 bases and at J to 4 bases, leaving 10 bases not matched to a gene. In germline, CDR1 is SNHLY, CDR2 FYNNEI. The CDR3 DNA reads TGTGCCAGCAGTGAACATCGGCGGACTAGCGGGGTTGCAGATACGCAGTATTTT. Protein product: CASSEHRRTSGVADTQYF.

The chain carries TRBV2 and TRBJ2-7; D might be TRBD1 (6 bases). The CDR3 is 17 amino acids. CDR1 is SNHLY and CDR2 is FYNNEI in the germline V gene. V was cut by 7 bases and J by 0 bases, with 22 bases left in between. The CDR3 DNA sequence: TGTGCCAGCACCCCCCCTCTTTCTGACAGGAGCTCCTACGAGCAGTACTTC. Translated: CASTPPLSDRSSYEQYF.

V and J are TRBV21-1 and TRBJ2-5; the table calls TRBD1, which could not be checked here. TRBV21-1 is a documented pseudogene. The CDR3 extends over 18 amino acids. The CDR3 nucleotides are TGTGCCAGCAGCAAAAAGACCCGGACAGTTTTGTTCCAAGAGACCCAGTACTTC. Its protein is CASSKKTRTVLFQETQYF.

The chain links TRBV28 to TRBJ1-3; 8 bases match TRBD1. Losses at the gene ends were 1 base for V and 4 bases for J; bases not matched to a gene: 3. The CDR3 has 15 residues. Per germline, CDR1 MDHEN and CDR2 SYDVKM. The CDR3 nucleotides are TGTGCCAGCAGTTTATATGACAGGGGAGGAAACACCATATATTTT. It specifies CASSLYDRGGNTIYF.

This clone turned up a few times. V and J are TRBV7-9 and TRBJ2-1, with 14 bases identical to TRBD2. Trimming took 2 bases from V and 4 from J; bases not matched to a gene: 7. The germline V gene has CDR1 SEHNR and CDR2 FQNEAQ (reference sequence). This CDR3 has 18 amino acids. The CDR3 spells CASSLLPGTSGGYNEQFF. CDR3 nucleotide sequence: TGTGCCAGCAGCTTACTCCCCGGGACTAGCGGGGGTTACAATGAGCAGTTCTTC.

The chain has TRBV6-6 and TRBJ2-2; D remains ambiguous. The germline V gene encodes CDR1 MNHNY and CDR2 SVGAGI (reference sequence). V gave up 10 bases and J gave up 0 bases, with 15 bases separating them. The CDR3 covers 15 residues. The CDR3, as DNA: TGTGCCACCCTAGACGGAAACTCGAACACCGGGGAGCTGTTTTTT. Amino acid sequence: CATLDGNSNTGELFF.